This T cell receptor (beta chain) was sequenced in a study of beta chain features in type 1 diabetes. About the research overall: Healthy donors resembled patients in age, gender and cell yields. Study results and limitations: Within patients, naive, central memory and Treg TCRB repertoires seemed more similar than within healthy donors. PCR might favor shorter templates, equally in patients and controls.

CDR3 length: 14 amino acids. After removal of 7 bases from V and 4 bases from J, the junction contained 7 bases not matched to a gene. CDR1 and CDR2 (germline): MDHEN, SYDVKM. Notes on this clone: The target antigen is unknown.

TCRB transcripts that were expressed got sequenced, as all of the isolated RNA had been reverse transcribed. The protocol was immunoSEQ multiplex PCR, while the TCRdb copy is restricted to in-frame clones and leaves out a portion. Among almost 350,000 clones, around 8% were seen once, and the ten largest hold around 0.44%. A CD45RO/CCR7/CD25/CD127/CD95/CD27 panel sorted naive, central memory, regulatory and stem cell-like memory CD4+ cells. This chain links TRBV28 with TRBJ2-1; 7 nucleotides match TRBD1. Sequencing was done on a sample of central memory CD4+ T cells from blood. The clonotype was recovered from a woman younger than 30 in good health. The CDR3 DNA follows: TGTGCCAGCACTACCACGGGACAGTACAATGAGCAGTTCTTC. Translation: CASTTTGQYNEQFF.